This T cell receptor beta chain was identified during a study of cytomegalovirus exposure and HLA in healthy donors. In germline, CDR1 is SGHRS, CDR2 YFSETQ. This CDR3 region has 14 residues. The study ran its PCR with 60 Vbeta and 13 Jbeta primers. TCRdb's copy holds only in-frame clones and misses some; the assay was immunoSEQ multiplex PCR. The repertoire holds roughly 190,000 clones, with around 76% as singletons. Sequencing was carried out using PBMCs. The receptor was derived from a woman aged 30 to 39 in good health and CMV-seropositive. The rearrangement joins TRBV5-1 to TRBJ2-5; 7 bases are a match to TRBD1. With the DNA end fitting TRBJ2-7 better, the J assignment may be wrong. CDR3 protein: CASRTGQATYEQYF. The CDR3 nucleotides read TGCGCCAGCAGAACCGGACAGGCAACCTACGAGCAGTACTTC.